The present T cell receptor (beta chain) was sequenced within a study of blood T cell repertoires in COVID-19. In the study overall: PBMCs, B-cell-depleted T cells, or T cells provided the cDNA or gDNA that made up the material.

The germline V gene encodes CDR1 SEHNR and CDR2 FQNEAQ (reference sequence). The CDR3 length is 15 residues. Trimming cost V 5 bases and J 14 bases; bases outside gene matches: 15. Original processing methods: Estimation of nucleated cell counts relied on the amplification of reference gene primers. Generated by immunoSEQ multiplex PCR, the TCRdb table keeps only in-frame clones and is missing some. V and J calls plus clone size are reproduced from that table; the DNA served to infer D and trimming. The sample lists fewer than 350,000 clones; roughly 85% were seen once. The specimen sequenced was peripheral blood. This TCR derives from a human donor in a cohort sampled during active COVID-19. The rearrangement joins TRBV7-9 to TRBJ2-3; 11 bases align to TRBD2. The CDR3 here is CASSHPLAGGVLTYF. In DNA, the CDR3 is TGTGCCAGCAGCCACCCGCTAGCGGGGGGAGTCCTCACGTATTTT.